These T cell receptor beta chains were read from a single sample in a study of cytomegalovirus exposure and HLA in healthy donors. Libraries were prepared by immunoSEQ multiplex PCR; TCRdb keeps only in-frame clonotypes and omits some of them. The data show tens of thousands of clones, just over 75% seen once. The sequenced sample consisted of PBMCs. These receptors all stem from a middle-aged man in good health and CMV-seronegative. The CDR3 runs from the conserved cysteine through the conserved F or W. Each record gives: CDR3 DNA, CDR3 protein, V gene, J gene, D gene, clone size. A D gene is named only where the DNA matches it firmly. Clone size is shown for a subset of rows, as once, few, many or a class of expanded clone.

TGTGCCAGCAGCTGGGGCCAGAATCCTCTCCACAATGAGCAGTTCTTC	CASSWGQNPLHNEQFF	TRBV7-9	TRBJ2-1	.	.
TGTGCCAGCAGGAAATCGCAGGCTCCCGCATACTATGGCTACACCTTC	CASRKSQAPAYYGYTF	TRBV28	TRBJ1-2	.	.
TGTGCTAGCAGCTTAGAGGGGGCGGGGACAGGGAACAATGAGCAGTTCTTC	CASSLEGAGTGNNEQFF	TRBV7-7	TRBJ2-1	TRBD1	many
TGTGCCTGGAGCACAGTCCATAGCAATCAGCCCCAGCATTTT	CAWSTVHSNQPQHF	TRBV30	TRBJ1-5	.	.
TGTGCCAGCAGTTTAGTAAATCAGCCCCAGCATTTT	CASSLVNQPQHF	TRBV28	TRBJ1-5	.	.
TGTGCCAGCAGCCCCCAGGGACAGTCCTCTGGGGCCAACGTCCTGACTTTC	CASSPQGQSSGANVLTF	TRBV11-3	TRBJ2-6	TRBD1	.
TGTGCCACCCAAGGGGGTAAAGCTTTCTTT	CATQGGKAFF	TRBV6-6	TRBJ1-1	.	.
TGTGCCAGCCAACGGGGAATGGGGACAACGGCTTTTTCTAACTATGGCTACACCTTC	CASQRGMGTTAFSNYGYTF	TRBV19	TRBJ1-2	.	.
TGTGCCAGCAGCGCGACAGTGATGAACACTGAAGCTTTCTTT	CASSATVMNTEAFF	TRBV5-4	TRBJ1-1	.	.
TGTGCCAGCAGCCAAGAGCGGGAGTTAACCTACAATGAGCAGTTCTTC	CASSQERELTYNEQFF	TRBV4-2	TRBJ2-1	TRBD2	.
TGTGCCAGCAGCCCAGGGACAGTACAGACCCAGTACTTC	CASSPGTVQTQYF	TRBV11-1	TRBJ2-5	TRBD1	.
TGCGCCACCGGGGAGTACAATGAGCAGTTCTTC	CATGEYNEQFF	TRBV4-1	TRBJ2-1	.	.
TGTGCCAGCAGTGAAGTCTCGGGGTTCAATGAGCAGTTCTTC	CASSEVSGFNEQFF	TRBV6-1	TRBJ2-1	.	.
TGTGCCAGCAGGGGGCTCGGGGGGCCCAACACTGAAGCTTTCTTT	CASRGLGGPNTEAFF	TRBV28	TRBJ1-1	.	.
TGTGCCAGCAGCTTAGCCGGGGGGGACCTTTACGAGCAGTACTTC	CASSLAGGDLYEQYF	TRBV7-6	TRBJ2-7	TRBD2	once
TGTGCCAGCAGTTACACGGTTACTGAAGCTTTCTTT	CASSYTVTEAFF	TRBV6-6	TRBJ1-1	.	.
TGTGCCAGCAGCCAAGTTTTCTGGCGGGGGACCCAGTACTTC	CASSQVFWRGTQYF	TRBV14	TRBJ2-5	.	.
TGTGCCAGCAGTTACTCGTCAGGGTTCACCGGGGAGCTGTTTTTT	CASSYSSGFTGELFF	TRBV6-6	TRBJ2-2	.	.
TGCGCCAGCAGCCAAGCCCCCGGGACAGTCTACGAGCAGTACTTC	CASSQAPGTVYEQYF	TRBV4-1	TRBJ2-7	TRBD1	.
TGTGCCTGGACGGACAGGAGCAATCAGCCCCAGCATTTT	CAWTDRSNQPQHF	TRBV30	TRBJ1-5	TRBD1	.
TGTGCCAGCAGCGCCACCGGGACAGGAGACTATGGCTACACCTTC	CASSATGTGDYGYTF	TRBV9	TRBJ1-2	TRBD1	.
TGTGCCAGCAGCCAACTCAGGCTCACTGAAGCTTTCTTT	CASSQLRLTEAFF	TRBV14	TRBJ1-1	.	.
TGCGCCAGCGCCCCCCGCATGGATGGCGGAACTGAAGCTTTCTTT	CASAPRMDGGTEAFF	TRBV5-1	TRBJ1-1	.	few
TGTGCCAGCAGCTTTGACAGGGTGGAGACCCAGTACTTC	CASSFDRVETQYF	TRBV7-8	TRBJ2-5	TRBD1	.
TGTGCCAGCTCACCACTGCAGGGGGATGGCGGCTACACCTTC	CASSPLQGDGGYTF	TRBV18	TRBJ1-2	TRBD1	.
TGTGCCAGCAGAATTGGGCAGCTCTATGGCTACACCTTC	CASRIGQLYGYTF	TRBV28	TRBJ1-2	.	.
TGTGCCACCAGCTTGGGACAGGGGGCCACTGAAGCTTTCTTT	CATSLGQGATEAFF	TRBV15	TRBJ1-1	TRBD1	.
TGCGCCAGCAGCTTGGTTAGCGGGAGCGGCGAGCAGTACTTC	CASSLVSGSGEQYF	TRBV5-1	TRBJ2-7	TRBD2	.
TGTGCCAGCAGTTCCTCGTACGAGCAGTACTTC	CASSSSYEQYF	TRBV28	TRBJ2-7	.	.
TGTGCCAGCAGCGTAGATAGCAGCGTATATGGCTACACCTTC	CASSVDSSVYGYTF	TRBV9	TRBJ1-2	.	.
TGTGCCATCAGTGAGGTTATCTTTGCTAACTATGGCTACACCTTC	CAISEVIFANYGYTF	TRBV10-3	TRBJ1-2	.	.
TGTGCCAGCAGTTACTCAGGGACAGGGTTAGGATATGGCTACACCTTC	CASSYSGTGLGYGYTF	TRBV6-5	TRBJ1-2	TRBD1	few
TGTGCCAGTTCAAATGAGTACGACTACAATGAGCAGTTCTTC	CASSNEYDYNEQFF	TRBV18	TRBJ2-1	.	.
TGTGCCAGCAGGGGGACAGGGGTATACTCACCCCTCCACTTT	CASRGTGVYSPLHF	TRBV27	TRBJ1-6	TRBD1	few
TGTGCCTGGAGTAGAACGGACAGGGAGGTTAATGAGCAGTTCTTC	CAWSRTDREVNEQFF	TRBV30	TRBJ2-1	TRBD1	.
TGTGCCACCATCGGAACAGGGAGATCCCCGCTGTACGGAAACACCATATATTTT	CATIGTGRSPLYGNTIYF	TRBV28	TRBJ1-3	.	.
TGCGCCAGCAGCCAAGATGATCGGACTAGCGGGGGCCCCTACAATGAGCAGTTCTTC	CASSQDDRTSGGPYNEQFF	TRBV4-1	TRBJ2-1	TRBD2	.
TGTGCCAGCAAATCTCAGGGGAACACCGGGGAGCTGTTTTTT	CASKSQGNTGELFF	TRBV19	TRBJ2-2	.	.
TGTGCCAGTAGTATGGGGACAGGCTATGGCTACACCTTC	CASSMGTGYGYTF	TRBV19	TRBJ1-2	TRBD1	.
TGTGCCAGCAGGCTGACACCCACCTACGAGCAGTACTTC	CASRLTPTYEQYF	TRBV6-5	TRBJ2-7	.	once